The next 13 T cell receptor beta chains were all read from a single sample in a study of control samples from healthy donors and cancer patients. Method: immunoSEQ multiplex PCR; TCRdb's copy keeps in-frame clones and lacks some. This table has 70,000 to 80,000 clones, about 90% appearing once. Specimen: PBMCs. The receptors shown here come from an older woman with head and neck cancer.

The rearrangement uses TRBV6-1 and TRBJ2-1; TRBD2 might be the D (7 bases). This CDR3 is built from 16 residues. Trimming removed 4 bases from V and 6 bases from J, with 19 bases in between. CDR1 MNHNS and CDR2 SASEGT come from the germline V gene. The CDR3 protein is CASSVLREGGGNEQFF. CDR3 in DNA: TGTGCCAGCAGTGTTCTTAGGGAGGGGGGCGGCAATGAGCAGTTCTTC.

This clone was picked up a small number of times. The chain couples TRBV6-5 to TRBJ2-1, with a possible D match to TRBD1 (6 bases). V was trimmed by 0 bases and J by 3 bases, leaving 12 bases between them. Germline-derived CDR1 and CDR2 are MNHEY and SVGAGI. The CDR3 is 16 amino acids. DNA for the CDR3: TGTGCCAGCAGTTACTCATTACTGGACAGCTACAATGAGCAGTTCTTC. Protein: CASSYSLLDSYNEQFF.

The gene calls are TRBV6-2 or TRBV6-3 and TRBJ2-1, with TRBD1 matching over 8 bases. The CDR3 spans 17 residues. Germline V gene sequence: CDR1 MNHEY, CDR2 SVGEGT. V lost 2 bases and J lost 6; bases outside the gene matches: 12. CDR3 loop: CASSYRSVGQGGNEQFF. CDR3 nucleotide sequence: TGTGCCAGCAGTTACCGTTCGGTTGGACAGGGCGGCAATGAGCAGTTCTTC.

This chain links TRBV9 with TRBJ2-5; 7 nucleotides match TRBD2. The germline gives CDR1 SGDLS, CDR2 YYNGEE. V lost 1 base, J lost 1 base, and 7 bases stayed unmatched. CDR3 length: 16 amino acids. CDR3: CASSVMLAETQETQYF. For the CDR3, the DNA is TGTGCCAGCAGCGTAATGCTAGCGGAGACCCAAGAGACCCAGTACTTC.

The chain is built from TRBV12-3 or TRBV12-4 and TRBJ2-5; D perhaps matches TRBD1 (7 bases). The V end lost 6 bases, the J end lost 4 bases, and 12 bases lay between the germline ends. The length of the CDR3 is 13 residues. CDR3 DNA sequence: TGTGCCAGCAGCAGGGGGGTAGGAGAGACCCAGTACTTC. Amino acids: CASSRGVGETQYF.

The rearrangement uses TRBV3-1 (or the pseudogene TRBV3-2) and TRBJ1-3; tentative D call: TRBD1 (5 bases). Germline lookup yields CDR1 LGHDT and CDR2 YNNKEL (reference sequence). This CDR3 has 18 amino acids. V was trimmed by 3 bases and J by 3 bases, leaving 21 bases between them. CDR3 protein: CASSQEGQGISGGNTIYF. The CDR3 DNA is TGTGCCAGCAGCCAGGAGGGTCAGGGAATATCGGGTGGAAACACCATATATTTT.

The gene calls are TRBV13 and TRBJ1-1, with 7 bases matching TRBD1. The CDR3 consists of 14 residues. The germline gives CDR1 PRHDT, CDR2 FYEKMQ (reference sequence). V lost 3 bases and J lost 5; bases outside the gene matches: 6. The CDR3 region is CASSLMRGLTEAFF. CDR3 nucleotide sequence: TGTGCCAGCAGCTTGATGAGGGGGCTTACTGAAGCTTTCTTT. The full variable domain, rest sourced from reference TRBV13 and TRBJ1-1, is AAGVIQSPRHLIKEKRETATLKCYPIPRHDTVYWYQQGPGQDPQFLISFYEKMQSDKGSIPDRFSAQQFSDYHSELNMSSLELGDSALYFCASSLMRGLTEAFFGQGTRLTVV.

The rearrangement uses TRBV7-7 and TRBJ2-1; no clear D. V gave up 1 base and J gave up 0 bases, with 7 bases separating them. CDR1 SSHAT and CDR2 FNYEAQ come from the germline V gene (reference sequence). The CDR3 has 15 residues. DNA of the CDR3: TGTGCCAGCAGCTTAGGAAGCAGCTCCTACAATGAGCAGTTCTTC. This sequence encodes CASSLGSSSYNEQFF.

The chain carries TRBV28 and TRBJ1-5; D is unclear. Between the trimmed V and J ends, which lost 6 bases and 2 bases, there was a span of 14 bases. Germline CDR1 is MDHEN and CDR2 is SYDVKM. CDR3 length equals 15 residues. The CDR3 region has the DNA TGTGCCAGCAGCACCGATAAGGTGGGCAATCAGCCCCAGCATTTT. Its protein product is CASSTDKVGNQPQHF.

This clone was observed a handful of times. This chain connects TRBV4-2 to TRBJ1-6; D ambiguous. Looked up from germline, CDR1 is LGHNA and CDR2 is YNFKEQ. V gave up 0 bases and J gave up 8 bases, with 8 bases separating them. This CDR3 contains 14 residues. CDR3 sequence (DNA): TGTGCCAGCAGCCAAGATATGCGTGATTCACCCCTCCACTTT. This codes for CASSQDMRDSPLHF.

The genes are TRBV6-2 or TRBV6-3 and TRBJ2-7; D is uncertain. Germline CDR1 is MNHEY and CDR2 is SVGEGT. The V gene lost 3 bases and the J gene lost 1 base, with 10 bases spanning the gap. The CDR3 has 14 amino acids. The CDR3 loop is CASSYTSQSYEQYF. The DNA of the CDR3 is TGTGCCAGCAGTTATACCTCCCAGTCCTACGAGCAGTACTTC.

In DNA, the CDR3 is TGTGCCGCGGGGGAGAGCGGGAACAATGAGCAGTTCTTC. It specifies CAAGESGNNEQFF. The chain carries TRBV10-3 and TRBJ2-1; 7 bases are a match to TRBD2. The germline gives CDR1 ENHRY, CDR2 SYGVKD. This CDR3 is built from 13 residues. Trimming took 11 bases from V and 5 from J; bases not matched to a gene: 9.

V gene TRBV29-1 combines with J gene TRBJ1-1; 7 bases map to TRBD1. Unmatched junction bases numbered 11, after V lost 3 bases and J lost 4 bases. Germline loops: CDR1 SQVTM, CDR2 ANQGSEA. This CDR3 has 15 residues. In DNA form, the CDR3 reads TGCAGCGTTGATGTCTACGGCAGGGGGAGCACTGAAGCTTTCTTT. This translates into CSVDVYGRGSTEAFF.